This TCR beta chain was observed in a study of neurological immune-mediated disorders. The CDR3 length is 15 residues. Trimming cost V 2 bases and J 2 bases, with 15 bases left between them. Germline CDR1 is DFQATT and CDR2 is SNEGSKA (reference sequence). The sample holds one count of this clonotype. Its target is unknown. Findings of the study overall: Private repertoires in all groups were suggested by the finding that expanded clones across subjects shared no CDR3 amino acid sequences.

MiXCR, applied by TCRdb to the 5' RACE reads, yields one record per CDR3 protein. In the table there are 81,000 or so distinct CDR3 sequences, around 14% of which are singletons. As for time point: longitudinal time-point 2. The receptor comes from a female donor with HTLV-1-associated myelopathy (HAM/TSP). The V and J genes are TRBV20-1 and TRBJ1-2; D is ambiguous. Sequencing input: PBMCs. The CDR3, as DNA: TGCAGTGCTAGAAGCTGGGGAACGGGGAACTATGGCTACACCTTC. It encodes CSARSWGTGNYGYTF.